One sample yielded the 9 T cell receptor beta chains listed below, sequenced in a study of cytomegalovirus exposure and HLA in healthy donors. The study ran its PCR with 60 Vbeta and 13 Jbeta primers. Some clones are missing from TCRdb's copy, which holds only in-frame ones; the method was immunoSEQ multiplex PCR. The sample shows under 150,000 clones, 60% to 85% of them seen only once. The sample comprised PBMCs. These TCRs come from a man aged 35-49 years in good health and CMV-seropositive.

The V gene is TRBV7-2, the J gene TRBJ2-5; D might be TRBD2 (5 bases). This CDR3 region has 18 residues. The germline V gene has CDR1 SGHTA and CDR2 FQGNSA. V gave up 1 base and J gave up 4 bases, with 22 bases separating them. The CDR3 spells CASSLVGGRLLPGETQYF. The CDR3 coding sequence is TGTGCCAGCAGCTTAGTCGGAGGACGACTACTCCCGGGAGAGACCCAGTACTTC.

Comment on this clone: Other DNA variants within this sample encode the same CDR3. V gene TRBV19 combines with J gene TRBJ1-1, with TRBD1 as a possible D gene (5 bases). CDR1 and CDR2 from the germline V gene are LNHDA and SQIVND (reference sequence). This CDR3 contains 13 residues. V lost 4 bases and J lost 4, with 10 bases in between. The CDR3 coding sequence is TGTGCCAGTAGTAGGGGCTTCGGCACTGAAGCTTTCTTT. As protein: CASSRGFGTEAFF.

The chain links TRBV11-2 to TRBJ2-5; 7 bases map to TRBD1. The length of the CDR3 is 16 residues. With V trimmed by 6 bases and J by 0 bases, 10 bases remained unmatched. Looked up from germline, CDR1 is SGHAT and CDR2 is FQNNGV. CDR3 sequence reads: CASSQMTGNYQETQYF. In nucleotides, the CDR3 is TGTGCCAGCAGTCAAATGACAGGGAACTACCAAGAGACCCAGTACTTC.

In its sample, this clone was seen a few times. The chain uses TRBV7-9 and TRBJ1-2; the match to TRBD1 covers 7 bases. With V trimmed by 2 bases and J by 7 bases, 7 bases remained unmatched. The CDR3 totals 14 residues. The germline gives CDR1 SEHNR, CDR2 FQNEAQ (reference sequence). For the CDR3, the DNA is TGTGCCAGCAGCTTAACTGACAGGGCAGGTGGCTACACCTTC. Amino acid sequence: CASSLTDRAGGYTF.

The gene calls are TRBV27 and TRBJ2-1; possibly TRBD2 for D (6 bases). Germline loops: CDR1 MNHEY, CDR2 SMNVEV (reference sequence). Trimming removed 5 bases at V and 0 bases at J, with 14 bases between. The CDR3 totals 16 residues. CDR3 region: CASSPRRGSSYNEQFF. CDR3 coding DNA: TGTGCCAGCAGTCCTCGACGGGGGAGCTCCTACAATGAGCAGTTCTTC.

The V call is TRBV30, the J call TRBJ1-1; 7 nucleotides align to TRBD1. The CDR3 has 15 amino acids. Germline V lookup: CDR1 GTSNPN, CDR2 SVGIG (reference sequence). Germline trimming cut 0 bases from V and 6 bases from J; bases unmatched to any gene: 10. The CDR3 coding sequence is TGTGCCTGGAGTGTAAGGGGACAGCAAAAAGCTGAAGCTTTCTTT. This gives the protein CAWSVRGQQKAEAFF.

The chain uses TRBV6-1 and TRBJ2-6; tentative D call: TRBD1 (6 bases). Germline V gene lookup returns CDR1 MNHNS and CDR2 SASEGT. This CDR3 comprises 15 residues. Trimming stripped 6 bases from V and 0 bases from J, with 9 bases between. As DNA, the CDR3 is TGTGCCAGCAGGGAACAGGGCTCTGGGGCCAACGTCCTGACTTTC. Translating it yields CASREQGSGANVLTF.

The V and J genes are TRBV7-9 and TRBJ1-5, with 10 positions matching TRBD1. The CDR3 loop spans 18 amino acids. The V gene's germline CDR1 is SEHNR and CDR2 FQNEAQ (reference sequence). V lost 1 base to trimming and J lost 1 base; unmatched junction nucleotides: 7. CDR3 bases: TGTGCCAGCAGCTTAGTAGGCGGACAGGGGGGCAGCAATCAGCCCCAGCATTTT. Translated: CASSLVGGQGGSNQPQHF.

The chain carries TRBV14 and TRBJ2-1; D call uncertain. CDR3 length equals 13 residues. Per the germline V gene, CDR1 is SGHDN and CDR2 is FVKESK. Deletions cut 1 base from V and 7 bases from J, with 8 bases between. This chain's CDR3 is CASSQARKNEQFF. The CDR3 DNA is TGTGCCAGCAGCCAAGCCAGGAAGAATGAGCAGTTCTTC.